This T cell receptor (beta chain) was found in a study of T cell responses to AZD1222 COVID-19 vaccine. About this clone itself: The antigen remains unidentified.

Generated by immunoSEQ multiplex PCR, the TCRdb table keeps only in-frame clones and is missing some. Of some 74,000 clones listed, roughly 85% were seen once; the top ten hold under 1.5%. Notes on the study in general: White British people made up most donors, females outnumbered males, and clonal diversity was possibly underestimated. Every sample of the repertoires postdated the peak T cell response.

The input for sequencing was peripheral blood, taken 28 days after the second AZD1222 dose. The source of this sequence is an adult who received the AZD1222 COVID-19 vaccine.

The CDR3 spells CASSLVPNQPQHF. CDR3 DNA: TGCGCCAGCAGCTTGGTGCCAAATCAGCCCCAGCATTTT. This chain uses TRBV5-1 with TRBJ1-5; no clear D. The CDR3 is 13 amino acids. Trimming took 0 bases from V and 4 from J, leaving 5 bases between them. Looked up from germline, CDR1 is SGHRS and CDR2 is YFSETQ.